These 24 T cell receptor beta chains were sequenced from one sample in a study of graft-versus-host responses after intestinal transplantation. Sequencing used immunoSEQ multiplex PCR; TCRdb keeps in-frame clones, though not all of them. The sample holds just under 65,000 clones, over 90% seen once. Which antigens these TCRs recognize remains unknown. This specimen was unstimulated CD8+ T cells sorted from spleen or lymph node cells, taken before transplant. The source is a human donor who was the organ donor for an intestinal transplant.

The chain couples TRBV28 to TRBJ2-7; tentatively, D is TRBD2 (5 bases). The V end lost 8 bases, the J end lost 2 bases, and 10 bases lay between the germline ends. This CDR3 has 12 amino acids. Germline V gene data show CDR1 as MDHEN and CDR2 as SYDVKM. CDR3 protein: CASLNSAYEQYF. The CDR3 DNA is TGTGCCAGCCTTAATAGCGCCTACGAGCAGTACTTC.

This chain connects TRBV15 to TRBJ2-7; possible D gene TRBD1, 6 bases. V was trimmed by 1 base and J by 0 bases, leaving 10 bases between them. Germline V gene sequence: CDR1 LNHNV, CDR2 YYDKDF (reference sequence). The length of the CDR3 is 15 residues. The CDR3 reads CATSRVAGVSYEQYF. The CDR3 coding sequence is TGTGCCACCAGCAGAGTGGCAGGGGTCTCCTACGAGCAGTACTTC.

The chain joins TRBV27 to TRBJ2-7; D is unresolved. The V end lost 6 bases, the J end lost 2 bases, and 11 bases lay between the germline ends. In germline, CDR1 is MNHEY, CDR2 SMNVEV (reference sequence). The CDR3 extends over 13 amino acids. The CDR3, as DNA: TGTGCCAGCAGGAGCACTTTCCCCTACGAGCAGTACTTC. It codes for CASRSTFPYEQYF.

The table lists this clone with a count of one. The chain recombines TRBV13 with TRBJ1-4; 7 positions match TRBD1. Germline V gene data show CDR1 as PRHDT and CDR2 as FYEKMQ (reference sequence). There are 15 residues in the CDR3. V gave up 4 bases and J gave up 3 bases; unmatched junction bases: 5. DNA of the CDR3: TGTGCCAGCAGCTCCCCAGGGGGGCCTAATGAAAAACTGTTTTTT. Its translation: CASSSPGGPNEKLFF.

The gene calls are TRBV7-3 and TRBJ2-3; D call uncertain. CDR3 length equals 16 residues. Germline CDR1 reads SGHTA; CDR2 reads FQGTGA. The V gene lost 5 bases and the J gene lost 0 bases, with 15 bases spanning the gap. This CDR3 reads CASSRDQASSTDTQYF. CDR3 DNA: TGTGCCAGCAGCCGTGACCAAGCGAGTAGCACAGATACGCAGTATTTT.

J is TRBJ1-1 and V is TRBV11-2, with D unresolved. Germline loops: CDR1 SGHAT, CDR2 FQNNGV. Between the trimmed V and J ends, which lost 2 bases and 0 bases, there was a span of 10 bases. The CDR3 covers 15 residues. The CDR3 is CASSLNRRMNTEAFF. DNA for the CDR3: TGTGCCAGCAGCTTAAATCGCAGGATGAACACTGAAGCTTTCTTT.

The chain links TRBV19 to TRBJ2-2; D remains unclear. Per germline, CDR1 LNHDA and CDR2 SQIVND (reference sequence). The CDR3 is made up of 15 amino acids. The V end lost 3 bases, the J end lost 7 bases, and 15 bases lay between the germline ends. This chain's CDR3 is CASSIYALSHGELFF. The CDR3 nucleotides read TGTGCCAGTAGTATCTATGCTCTATCGCACGGGGAGCTGTTTTTT.

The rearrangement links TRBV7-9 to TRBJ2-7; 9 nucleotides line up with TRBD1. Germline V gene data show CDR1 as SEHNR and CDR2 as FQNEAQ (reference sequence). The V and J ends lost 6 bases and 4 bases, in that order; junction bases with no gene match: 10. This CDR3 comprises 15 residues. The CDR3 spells CASRARGTGWYEQYF. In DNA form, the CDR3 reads TGTGCCAGCAGGGCGAGAGGGACAGGGTGGTACGAGCAGTACTTC.

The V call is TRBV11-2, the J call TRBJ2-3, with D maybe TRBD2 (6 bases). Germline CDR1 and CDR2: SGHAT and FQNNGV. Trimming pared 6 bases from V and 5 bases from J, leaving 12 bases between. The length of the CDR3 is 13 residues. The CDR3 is CASRHTRGDTQYF. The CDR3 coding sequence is TGTGCCAGCAGGCACACGCGGGGAGATACGCAGTATTTT.

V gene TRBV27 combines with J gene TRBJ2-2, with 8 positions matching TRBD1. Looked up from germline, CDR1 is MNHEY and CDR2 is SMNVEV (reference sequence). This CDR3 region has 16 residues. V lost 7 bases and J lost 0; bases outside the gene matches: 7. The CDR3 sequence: CASTGQGLTNTGELFF. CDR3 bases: TGTGCCAGCACCGGACAGGGACTGACGAACACCGGGGAGCTGTTTTTT.

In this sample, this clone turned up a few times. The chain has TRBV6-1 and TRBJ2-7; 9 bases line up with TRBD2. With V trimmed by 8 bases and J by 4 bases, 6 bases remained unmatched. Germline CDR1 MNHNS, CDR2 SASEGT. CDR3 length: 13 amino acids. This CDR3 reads CASSLSGSYEQYF. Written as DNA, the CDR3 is TGTGCCAGCTCGCTTAGCGGGAGTTACGAGCAGTACTTC.

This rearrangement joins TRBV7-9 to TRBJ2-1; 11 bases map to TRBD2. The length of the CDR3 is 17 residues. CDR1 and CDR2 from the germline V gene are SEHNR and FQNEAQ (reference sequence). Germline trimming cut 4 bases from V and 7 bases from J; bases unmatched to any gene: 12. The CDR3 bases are TGTGCCAGCAGCTCCTGGATAGCGGGAGGGCCGAGTAATGAGCAGTTCTTC. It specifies CASSSWIAGGPSNEQFF.

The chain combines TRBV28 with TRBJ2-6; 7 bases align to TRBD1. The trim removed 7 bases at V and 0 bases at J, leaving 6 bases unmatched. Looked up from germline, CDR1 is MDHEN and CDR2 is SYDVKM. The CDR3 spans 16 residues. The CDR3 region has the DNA TGTGCCAGCACGAGGGGGCCTAACTCTGGGGCCAACGTCCTGACTTTC. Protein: CASTRGPNSGANVLTF.

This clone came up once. The CDR3 bases are TGTGCCAGCAGCTTAGTAGCGGGACAGGGAACAGATACGCAGTATTTT. Translating gives CASSLVAGQGTDTQYF. The rearrangement joins TRBV11-2 to TRBJ2-3; possibly TRBD1 for D (9 bases). Deletions cut 1 base from V and 3 bases from J, with 14 bases between. The length of the CDR3 is 16 residues. Per the germline V gene, CDR1 is SGHAT and CDR2 is FQNNGV.

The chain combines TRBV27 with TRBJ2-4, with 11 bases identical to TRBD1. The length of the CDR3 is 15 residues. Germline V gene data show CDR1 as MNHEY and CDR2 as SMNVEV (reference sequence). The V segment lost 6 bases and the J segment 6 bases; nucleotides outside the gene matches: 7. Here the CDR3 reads CASSKMGQGVNIQYF. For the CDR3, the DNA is TGTGCCAGCAGCAAAATGGGACAGGGGGTAAACATTCAGTACTTC.

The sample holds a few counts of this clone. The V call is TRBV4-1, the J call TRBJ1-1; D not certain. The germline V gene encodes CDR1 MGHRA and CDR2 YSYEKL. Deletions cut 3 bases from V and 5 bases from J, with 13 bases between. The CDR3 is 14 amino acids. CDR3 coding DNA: TGCGCCAGCAGCCATCTGGACGGGGTTACTGAAGCTTTCTTT. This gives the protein CASSHLDGVTEAFF.

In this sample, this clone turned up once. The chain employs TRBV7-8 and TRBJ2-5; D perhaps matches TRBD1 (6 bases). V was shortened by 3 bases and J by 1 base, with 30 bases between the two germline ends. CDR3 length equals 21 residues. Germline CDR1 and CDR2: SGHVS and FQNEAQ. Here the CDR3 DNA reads TGTGCCAGCAGCTTTGGTCCAGAGGGGGATCGTAAAAGGGGTCCCCAAGAGACCCAGTACTTC. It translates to CASSFGPEGDRKRGPQETQYF. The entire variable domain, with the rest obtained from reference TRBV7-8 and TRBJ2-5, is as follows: GAGVSQSPRYKVAKRGQDVALRCDPISGHVSLFWYQQALGQGPEFLTYFQNEAQLDKSGLPSDRFFAERPEGSVSTLKIQRTQQEDSAVYLCASSFGPEGDRKRGPQETQYFGPGTRLLVL.

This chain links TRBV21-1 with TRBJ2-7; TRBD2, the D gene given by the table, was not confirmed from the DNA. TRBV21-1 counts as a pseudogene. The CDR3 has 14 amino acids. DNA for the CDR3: TGTGCCAGCAGCAAACTGTCGGGGAGTAGGGAGCAGTACTTC. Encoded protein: CASSKLSGSREQYF.

In DNA form, the CDR3 reads TGTGCCTCTCAGGCGTCCCGGGAATCAGATACGCAGTATTTT. Amino acid sequence: CASQASRESDTQYF. V and J are TRBV15 and TRBJ2-3, with a tentative D call TRBD2 (5 bases). Germline loops: CDR1 LNHNV, CDR2 YYDKDF (reference sequence). This CDR3 has 14 residues. V lost 11 bases, J lost 4 bases, and 19 bases lay in between.

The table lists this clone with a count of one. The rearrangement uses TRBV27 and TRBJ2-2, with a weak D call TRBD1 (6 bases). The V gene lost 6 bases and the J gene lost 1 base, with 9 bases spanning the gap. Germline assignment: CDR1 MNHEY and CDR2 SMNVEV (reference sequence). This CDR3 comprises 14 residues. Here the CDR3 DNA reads TGTGCCAGCAGCGAGACAGGGAACACCGGGGAGCTGTTTTTT. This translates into CASSETGNTGELFF.

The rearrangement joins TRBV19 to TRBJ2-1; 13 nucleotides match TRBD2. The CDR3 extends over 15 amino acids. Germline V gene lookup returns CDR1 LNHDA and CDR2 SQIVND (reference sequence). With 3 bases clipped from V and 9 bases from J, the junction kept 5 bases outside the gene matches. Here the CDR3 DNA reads TGTGCCAGTAGTATCCGACTAGCGGGAGGTGTTGAGCAGTTCTTC. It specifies CASSIRLAGGVEQFF.

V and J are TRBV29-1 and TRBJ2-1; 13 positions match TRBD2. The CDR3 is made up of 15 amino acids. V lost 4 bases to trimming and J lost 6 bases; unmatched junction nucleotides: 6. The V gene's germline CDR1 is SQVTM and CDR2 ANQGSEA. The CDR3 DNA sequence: TGCAGCGTTGTTTGGGGGACTAGCGGGATCAATGAGCAGTTCTTC. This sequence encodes CSVVWGTSGINEQFF.

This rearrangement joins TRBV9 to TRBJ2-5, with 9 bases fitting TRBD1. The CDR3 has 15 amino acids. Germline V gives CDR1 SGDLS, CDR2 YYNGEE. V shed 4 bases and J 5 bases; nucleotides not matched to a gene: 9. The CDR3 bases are TGTGCCAGCAGCCTTAGGGACAGGGAGTCGGAGACCCAGTACTTC. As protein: CASSLRDRESETQYF.

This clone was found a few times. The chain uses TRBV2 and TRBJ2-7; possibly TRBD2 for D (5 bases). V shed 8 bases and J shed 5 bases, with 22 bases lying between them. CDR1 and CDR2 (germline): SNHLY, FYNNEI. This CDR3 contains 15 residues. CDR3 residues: CASRIEGRTPDEQYF. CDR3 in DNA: TGTGCCAGCCGGATCGAGGGCCGGACTCCCGACGAGCAGTACTTC.